The present entry profiles one T cell receptor beta chain with its context. Its antigen remains unknown. The record originates from a study of T cell responses to AZD1222 COVID-19 vaccine. General study points: Repertoire sampling occurred only after the peak T cell response. Most donors were white British and more were female, and clonal diversity was possibly underestimated.

Some clones are missing from TCRdb's copy, which holds only in-frame ones; the method was immunoSEQ multiplex PCR. This table holds 70,000 to 100,000 clones, approximately 85% found once. Germline V gene lookup returns CDR1 MNHNY and CDR2 SVGAGI (reference sequence). The CDR3 has 14 amino acids. Trimming took off 0 bases at V and 6 bases at J, with 12 bases between the two ends. Sequencing used peripheral blood, obtained 28 days after the second AZD1222 dose. This sequence originates from an adult who received the AZD1222 COVID-19 vaccine. V and J are TRBV6-6 and TRBJ2-7, with D tentatively TRBD2 (5 bases). The CDR3 loop reads CASSYSIDGGEQYF. CDR3 DNA sequence: TGTGCCAGCAGTTACTCGATTGACGGAGGCGAGCAGTACTTC.